The next 25 T cell receptor beta chains were all read from a single sample in a study of radiation and T cells in renal cell carcinoma. TCRdb's table, derived via immunoSEQ multiplex PCR, lists solely in-frame clones and lacks some. The table includes under 200,000 clones, about 87% detected once. Indicated time point: blood 4 weeks post-SBRT, at nephrectomy. The treatment was: 15 Gy SBRT to primary tumor, nephrectomy 4 weeks later. The sample in question was blood, obtained from a patient whose treatment included radiotherapy and nephrectomy. The receptors derive from a woman in her forties or fifties with renal cell carcinoma.

This chain joins TRBV5-5 and TRBJ1-4; the D gene is possibly TRBD1 (5 bases). Trimming left V 1 base short and J 8 bases short, with 18 bases between. The germline gives CDR1 SGHKS, CDR2 YYEKEE (reference sequence). The CDR3 contains 16 residues. CDR3 in DNA: TGTGCCAGCAGCTTGATCAGTCAGGGAGGAAGAGAAAAACTGTTTTTT. Translating it yields CASSLISQGGREKLFF.

This clone was picked up one time. V gene TRBV4-2 combines with J gene TRBJ1-4, with a possible D match to TRBD1 (6 bases). V lost 3 bases, J lost 0 bases, and 17 bases lay in between. This CDR3 has 18 amino acids. Per the germline V gene, CDR1 is LGHNA and CDR2 is YNFKEQ. DNA for the CDR3: TGTGCCAGCAGCCACAATGCAGGGGTCCGATCAACTAATGAAAAACTGTTTTTT. Protein sequence: CASSHNAGVRSTNEKLFF.

J is TRBJ1-4 and V is TRBV7-9; TRBD1 matches 9 bases. The length of the CDR3 is 19 residues. Germline V CDR1 and CDR2: SEHNR, FQNEAQ (reference sequence). With 5 bases clipped from V and 4 bases from J, the junction kept 17 bases outside the gene matches. This CDR3 reads CASSPKVLGQGKGNEKLFF. Written as DNA, the CDR3 is TGTGCCAGCAGCCCGAAAGTATTAGGACAGGGGAAGGGTAATGAAAAACTGTTTTTT. The entire variable domain, with the rest obtained from reference TRBV7-9 and TRBJ1-4, is as follows: DTGVSQNPRHKITKRGQNVTFRCDPISEHNRLYWYRQTLGQGPEFLTYFQNEAQLEKSRLLSDRFSAERPKGSFSTLEIQRTEQGDSAMYLCASSPKVLGQGKGNEKLFFGSGTQLSVL.

The J gene is TRBJ1-1, the V gene TRBV29-1; maybe TRBD1 (5 bases). The germline V gene encodes CDR1 SQVTM and CDR2 ANQGSEA. The CDR3 sequence is 14 residues long. Trimming removed 3 bases at V and 0 bases at J, with 11 bases between. DNA for the CDR3: TGCAGCGTTGAGGGGAGGGGAGTGAACACTGAAGCTTTCTTT. Encoded protein: CSVEGRGVNTEAFF. The full variable domain, with the rest looked up from reference TRBV29-1 and TRBJ1-1, is SAVISQKPSRDICQRGTSLTIQCQVDSQVTMMFWYRQQPGQSLTLIATANQGSEATYESGFVIDKFPISRPNLTFSTLTVSNMSPEDSSIYLCSVEGRGVNTEAFFGQGTRLTVV.

V gene TRBV6-6 combines with J gene TRBJ2-1; 12 nucleotides match TRBD2. This CDR3 spans 16 amino acids. The ends lost 5 bases at V and 4 bases at J; junction bases unmatched: 6. Germline V gene sequence: CDR1 MNHNY, CDR2 SVGAGI (reference sequence). CDR3 sequence: CASSVLAGGLYNEQFF. CDR3 in DNA: TGTGCCAGCAGTGTACTAGCGGGGGGCCTTTACAATGAGCAGTTCTTC.

This chain joins TRBV6-6 and TRBJ1-1; possibly TRBD1 for D (5 bases). The CDR3 has 16 residues. Germline loops: CDR1 MNHNY, CDR2 SVGAGI (reference sequence). Trimming took off 2 bases at V and 2 bases at J, with 15 bases between the two ends. As DNA, the CDR3 is TGTGCCAGCAGTTACCCGGCGGGGCAGGGAAACACTGAAGCTTTCTTT. It is translated as CASSYPAGQGNTEAFF.

The chain recombines TRBV5-1 with TRBJ1-2; D perhaps matches TRBD1 (6 bases). The CDR3 sequence is 14 residues long. Trimming took 0 bases from V and 8 from J, leaving 14 bases between them. Germline CDR1 SGHRS, CDR2 YFSETQ. The CDR3 coding sequence is TGCGCCAGCAGCTTGGAAGGACAGTCATGGGGCTACACCTTC. This encodes CASSLEGQSWGYTF. The variable domain in full, with the rest retrieved from reference TRBV5-1 and TRBJ1-2, is KAGVTQTPRYLIKTRGQQVTLSCSPISGHRSVSWYQQTPGQGLQFLFEYFSETQRNKGNFPGRFSGRQFSNSRSEMNVSTLELGDSALYLCASSLEGQSWGYTFGSGTRLTVV.

This chain joins TRBV6-1 and TRBJ2-3; D tentatively fits TRBD1 or TRBD2 (5 bases each). V lost 8 bases to trimming and J lost 3 bases, with 15 bases between them. CDR1 MNHNS and CDR2 SASEGT come from the germline V gene. This CDR3 contains 14 residues. CDR3 loop: CASRKGPGTDTQYF. The CDR3 DNA reads as TGTGCCAGCCGCAAGGGACCGGGGACAGATACGCAGTATTTT.

This chain links TRBV2 with TRBJ1-1, with TRBD1 as a possible D gene (6 bases). CDR3 length: 13 residues. The germline V gene has CDR1 SNHLY and CDR2 FYNNEI. The V gene lost 8 bases and the J gene lost 5 bases, with 15 bases spanning the gap. DNA of the CDR3: TGTGCCAGCCTCTTGGGGGCGGGAACTGAAGCTTTCTTT. Translating gives CASLLGAGTEAFF.

The chain carries TRBV5-1 and TRBJ1-1; D unclear. Germline V CDR1 and CDR2: SGHRS, YFSETQ. V was cut by 1 base and J by 1 base, with 5 bases left in between. This CDR3 has 13 amino acids. The CDR3 here is CASSLNRNTEAFF. The CDR3 nucleotides are TGCGCCAGCAGCTTGAACAGGAACACTGAAGCTTTCTTT.

The chain carries TRBV25-1 and TRBJ1-6, with unresolved D. The germline V gene has CDR1 MGHDK and CDR2 SYGVNS. The V end lost 4 bases, the J end lost 4 bases, and 11 bases lay between the germline ends. CDR3 size: 15 residues. The CDR3 DNA follows: TGTGCCAGCAGTGTAGCAGGAGGATATAATTCACCCCTCCACTTT. Protein: CASSVAGGYNSPLHF.

This clone was counted between two and nine times. The V call is TRBV27, the J call TRBJ1-1; no clear D. The CDR3 consists of 14 residues. Between the trimmed V and J ends, which lost 3 bases and 0 bases, there was a span of 8 bases. CDR1 MNHEY and CDR2 SMNVEV come from the germline V gene (reference sequence). The CDR3 DNA reads TGTGCCAGCAGTTTCTCAGGTGTGAACACTGAAGCTTTCTTT. Protein: CASSFSGVNTEAFF.

V is TRBV19 and J is TRBJ1-1, with TRBD1 matching 7 bases. CDR3 size: 12 residues. Germline CDR1 and CDR2: LNHDA and SQIVND (reference sequence). J lost 9 bases, V lost 5 bases, and 6 bases had no gene match. Here the CDR3 reads CASSARQGKAFF. The CDR3 region has the DNA TGTGCCAGTAGTGCACGACAGGGTAAAGCTTTCTTT. Using reference TRBV19 and TRBJ1-1 for the parts outside the CDR3, the full variable domain is DGGITQSPKYLFRKEGQNVTLSCEQNLNHDAMYWYRQDPGQGLRLIYYSQIVNDFQKGDIAEGYSVSREKKESFPLTVTSAQKNPTAFYLCASSARQGKAFFGQGTRLTVV.

This clone was seen a few times. The chain is built from TRBV6-5 and TRBJ1-2, with 10 nucleotides matching TRBD1. The CDR3 extends over 12 amino acids. Germline-derived CDR1 and CDR2 are MNHEY and SVGAGI. Trimming cost V 4 bases and J 10 bases; bases outside gene matches: 3. CDR3 amino acids: CASSSGQGTYTF. CDR3 nucleotides: TGTGCCAGCAGTTCGGGACAGGGGACCTACACCTTC.

On this clone itself: Other DNA sequences in the sample encode the same CDR3. This chain links TRBV7-6 with TRBJ2-2; the match to TRBD2 covers 8 bases. Germline V gives CDR1 SGHVS, CDR2 FNYEAQ. The CDR3 loop spans 15 amino acids. J lost 6 bases, V lost 3 bases, and 6 bases had no gene match. Written as DNA, the CDR3 is TGTGCCAGCAGCTTGGGGGGACTAGGAGCCGGGGAGCTGTTTTTT. It is translated as CASSLGGLGAGELFF. Based on the CDR3 plus reference TRBV7-6 and TRBJ2-2, the full variable domain is GAGVSQSPRYKVTKRGQDVALRCDPISGHVSLYWYRQALGQGPEFLTYFNYEAQQDKSGLPNDRFSAERPEGSISTLTIQRTEQRDSAMYRCASSLGGLGAGELFFGEGSRLTVL.

The J gene is TRBJ2-7, the V gene TRBV7-9; 13 nucleotides align to TRBD2. V shed 8 bases, J shed 3 bases, and the junction held 7 bases outside the gene matches. CDR3 length equals 15 residues. Germline V gene data show CDR1 as SEHNR and CDR2 as FQNEAQ (reference sequence). The CDR3 region has the DNA TGTGCCAGCTCAGGACTAGCGGGGGCAAACTACGAGCAGTACTTC. Its protein is CASSGLAGANYEQYF. The variable domain in full, with the rest retrieved from reference TRBV7-9 and TRBJ2-7, is DTGVSQNPRHKITKRGQNVTFRCDPISEHNRLYWYRQTLGQGPEFLTYFQNEAQLEKSRLLSDRFSAERPKGSFSTLEIQRTEQGDSAMYLCASSGLAGANYEQYFGPGTRLTVT.

The chain is built from TRBV7-2 and TRBJ1-2; weak D call: TRBD1 (5 bases). CDR3 length: 14 amino acids. Germline V gives CDR1 SGHTA, CDR2 FQGNSA. The V end was cut by 4 bases, the J end by 1 base, with 10 bases between. Written as DNA, the CDR3 is TGTGCCAGCAGCTCGACAGTTGTTAACTATGGCTACACCTTC. Its protein is CASSSTVVNYGYTF. The entire variable domain, with the rest obtained from reference TRBV7-2 and TRBJ1-2, is as follows: GAGVSQSPSNKVTEKGKDVELRCDPISGHTALYWYRQSLGQGLEFLIYFQGNSAPDKSGLPSDRFSAERTGGSVSTLTIQRTQQEDSAVYLCASSSTVVNYGYTFGSGTRLTVV.

The chain links TRBV14 to TRBJ2-7; possibly TRBD2 for D (5 bases). Trimming removed 5 bases from V and 4 bases from J, with 24 bases in between. CDR1 is SGHDN and CDR2 is FVKESK in the germline V gene. The CDR3 is made up of 17 amino acids. The CDR3 region is CASSTALPGSRLYEQYF. The CDR3 nucleotides are TGTGCCAGCAGCACGGCTCTACCGGGATCGCGACTTTACGAGCAGTACTTC.

V and J are TRBV7-9 and TRBJ1-5; weak D call: TRBD1 (5 bases). V dropped 3 bases and J dropped 2 bases, with 17 bases sitting between them. Per the germline V gene, CDR1 is SEHNR and CDR2 is FQNEAQ (reference sequence). The CDR3 sequence is 17 residues long. Here the CDR3 reads CASSFGREVGGNQPQHF. The DNA for the CDR3 is TGTGCCAGCAGCTTTGGCAGGGAAGTCGGTGGCAATCAGCCCCAGCATTTT. Together with reference TRBV7-9 and TRBJ1-5, the CDR3 gives the full variable domain: DTGVSQNPRHKITKRGQNVTFRCDPISEHNRLYWYRQTLGQGPEFLTYFQNEAQLEKSRLLSDRFSAERPKGSFSTLEIQRTEQGDSAMYLCASSFGREVGGNQPQHFGDGTRLSIL.

The CDR3 nucleotides read TGTGCCAGCAGTGGCGCCCCGGGACAGGGGGAAGCTTTCTTT. Protein product: CASSGAPGQGEAFF. This chain links TRBV6-4 with TRBJ1-1; 10 nucleotides line up with TRBD1. CDR3 size: 14 residues. Germline CDR1 and CDR2: MRHNA and SNTAGT. J was trimmed by 8 bases and V by 4 bases; bases with no gene match: 7.

The CDR3 DNA reads TGTGCCAGCAGCTTAGCGGATAGGGGACGTACCTATGGCTACACCTTC. Translation gives CASSLADRGRTYGYTF. The V and J genes are TRBV7-9 and TRBJ1-2, with D maybe TRBD1 (5 bases). V was trimmed by 0 bases and J by 4 bases, leaving 15 bases between them. The CDR3 is 16 amino acids. Germline V gene lookup returns CDR1 SEHNR and CDR2 FQNEAQ (reference sequence).

This chain links TRBV5-1 with TRBJ2-1; D is perhaps TRBD2 (6 bases). V lost 4 bases and J lost 4, with 18 bases in between. The CDR3 has 16 residues. Germline lookup yields CDR1 SGHRS and CDR2 YFSETQ. CDR3 DNA sequence: TGCGCCAGCAGCGACGGGGGTGCAGCAAGATACAATGAGCAGTTCTTC. Translated, it gives CASSDGGAARYNEQFF.

The chain carries TRBV10-3 and TRBJ1-6; weak D call: TRBD1 (6 bases). Germline CDR1 is ENHRY and CDR2 is SYGVKD. The length of the CDR3 is 14 residues. Trimming left V 1 base short and J 7 bases short, with 8 bases between. The CDR3 spells CAISEWTANSPLHF. DNA for the CDR3: TGTGCCATCAGTGAGTGGACAGCCAATTCACCCCTCCACTTT.

This clone was counted once. CDR3 sequence: CASRPRDRGRGQYF. The DNA for the CDR3 is TGTGCCAGCAGACCCCGGGACAGGGGGCGAGGGCAGTACTTC. J is TRBJ2-7 and V is TRBV28, with TRBD1 matching over 12 bases. Germline CDR1 MDHEN, CDR2 SYDVKM. The CDR3 runs 14 residues. After removal of 6 bases from V and 9 bases from J, the junction contained 9 bases not matched to a gene.

This chain uses TRBV9 with TRBJ1-3; D is uncertain. V lost 5 bases and J 3 bases, leaving 12 bases between the germline ends. Germline assignment: CDR1 SGDLS and CDR2 YYNGEE. The length of the CDR3 is 14 residues. CDR3 nucleotides: TGTGCCAGCAGTGCCCAGCCCGGTGGAAACACCATATATTTT. Its translation is CASSAQPGGNTIYF.